This T cell receptor beta chain was sequenced for a study of identical twins. Broader study findings: Clonotypes of the beta chain that were abundant in cord blood carried fewer insertions (memory repertoires showed none).

Notes on this clonotype: Its antigen is unidentified.

Unique molecular identifiers were in the cDNA, with template-switch universal primer binding. Each CDR3 protein is one row after TCRdb ran MiXCR on the 5' RACE reads. The sample has 550,000 to 800,000 distinct CDR3 sequences, 7% to 7.5% seen once. Germline V CDR1 and CDR2: MNHEY, SMNVEV (reference sequence). The CDR3 has 14 residues. Trimming took off 0 bases at V and 1 base at J, with 6 bases between the two ends. This sample also belongs to another study, concerning yellow fever vaccine responses in identical twins. That work states: Twins reportedly showed a vaccine T cell response that seemed partly convergent and partly personalized.

The chain couples TRBV27 to TRBJ1-1; D gene unclear. The sequence came from a woman between 18 and 30 years old in good health. The specimen sequenced was PBMCs. As DNA, the CDR3 is TGTGCCAGCAGTTTATCGAGGGCGAACACTGAAGCTTTCTTT. This sequence encodes CASSLSRANTEAFF.